The next 2 T cell receptor beta chains were all read from a single sample in a study of T cells in Graves' hyperthyroidism and ophthalmopathy. The investigators amplified TCR beta CDR3 regions from RNA transcripts. Researchers ran a first-round RT-PCR on the TCR CDR3 using the HTBI primer set. A single record per CDR3 protein comes from TCRdb applying MiXCR to the multiplex PCR reads. This sample carries a few hundred thousand distinct CDR3 sequences, about a fifth of them seen once, and the ten largest clones take about 30%. What was sequenced was blood. All receptors come from a man between 18 and 29 years old with Graves' hyperthyroidism.

At least ten counts were recorded for this clonotype. The J gene is TRBJ2-7, the V gene TRBV7-9; D not certain. Germline V lookup: CDR1 SEHNR, CDR2 FQNEAQ (reference sequence). The CDR3 loop spans 14 amino acids. V was clipped by 2 bases and J by 4 bases, with 12 bases between them. CDR3 amino acids: CASSLNALGYEQYF. CDR3 DNA: TGTGCCAGCAGCTTAAACGCGTTAGGGTACGAGCAGTACTTC.

Comments on this clonotype: This may stem from a read error, because a much larger clone lies one nucleotide away. The rearrangement uses TRBV6-5 and TRBJ1-6; D unresolved. CDR1 is MNHEY and CDR2 is SVGAGI in the germline V gene. CDR3 length: 13 residues. The CDR3 loop is CASSYSGSSPLLF. The CDR3 region has the DNA TGTGCCAGCAGTTACTCAGGCTCTTCACCCCTCCTCTTT.